This is a list of T cell receptor beta chains from one sample in a study of graft-versus-host responses after intestinal transplantation. The assay was immunoSEQ multiplex PCR, and TCRdb's table has in-frame clones only and misses some. The table shows about 90,000 clones, with roughly 90% occurring only once. Their cognate antigens are unknown. Sequenced material: unstimulated CD4+ T cells sorted from spleen or lymph node cells, taken before transplant. Source of these receptors: a human donor who was the organ donor for an intestinal transplant. Each CDR3 is given with its conserved first and last residue.

j_gene: TRBJ2-4; v_gene: TRBV19; CDR3aa: CASSFTATGLAKNIQYF
j_gene: TRBJ1-1; v_gene: TRBV10-3; CDR3aa: CAISVGQGNTEAFF
j_gene: TRBJ2-3; v_gene: TRBV11-3; CDR3aa: CASSLQAGGFTDTQYF
j_gene: TRBJ1-4; v_gene: TRBV28; CDR3aa: CASASRPGELFF
j_gene: TRBJ2-3; v_gene: TRBV19; CDR3aa: CASSIGGASIHTQYF
j_gene: TRBJ2-5; v_gene: TRBV25-1; CDR3aa: CASETSGGSKTQYF
j_gene: TRBJ2-7; v_gene: TRBV5-1; CDR3aa: CASSSNRVPSYEQYF
j_gene: TRBJ2-7; v_gene: TRBV4-1; CDR3aa: CASSQVRRGRDSYEQYF
j_gene: TRBJ1-3; v_gene: TRBV4-1; CDR3aa: CASSPQTFRTGHRDGNTIYF
j_gene: TRBJ2-1; v_gene: TRBV30; CDR3aa: CAWSDSGYNEQFF
j_gene: TRBJ1-2; v_gene: TRBV11-2; CDR3aa: CASSLGRVRYNYGYTF
j_gene: TRBJ1-2; v_gene: TRBV27; CDR3aa: CASRSDRFYGYTF
j_gene: TRBJ2-1; v_gene: TRBV18; CDR3aa: CASSPLSSGSGYNEQFF
j_gene: NA; v_gene: TRBV11-2; CDR3aa: CASSRTSYEQYF
j_gene: TRBJ2-7; v_gene: TRBV6-1; CDR3aa: CASSWDRVSYEQYF
j_gene: TRBJ1-5; v_gene: TRBV18; CDR3aa: CASSSGQGNQPQHF
j_gene: TRBJ1-1; v_gene: TRBV19; CDR3aa: CATSRLSEAFF
j_gene: TRBJ2-5; v_gene: TRBV19; CDR3aa: CASSTRGVQETQYF
j_gene: TRBJ2-3; v_gene: TRBV10-1; CDR3aa: CASSRGLAGLTDTQYF
j_gene: TRBJ2-3; v_gene: TRBV27; CDR3aa: CASSFVEAEDTQYF
j_gene: TRBJ2-7; v_gene: TRBV25-1; CDR3aa: CASSEVLHSGRAKVSEYF
j_gene: TRBJ2-5; v_gene: TRBV10-1; CDR3aa: CASSNNRGRETQYF
j_gene: TRBJ2-7; v_gene: TRBV28; CDR3aa: CASSELGQATYEQYF
j_gene: TRBJ2-7; v_gene: TRBV28; CDR3aa: CAGSPSGMRYEQYF
j_gene: TRBJ2-7; v_gene: TRBV11-2; CDR3aa: CASSLSPEGEQYF
j_gene: TRBJ1-6; v_gene: TRBV11-2; CDR3aa: CASSYQTGFNSPLHF